This TCR beta chain was captured by sequencing in a study of shared clonotypes between healthy human individuals. Trimming took 5 bases from V and 9 from J; bases not matched to a gene: 8. Germline V gives CDR1 SGHAT, CDR2 FQNNGV. The CDR3 runs to 15 residues. TCRdb's table, derived via immunoSEQ multiplex PCR, lists solely in-frame clones and lacks some. The sample contains about 1 million clones, more than 60% of which appear only once. Healthy adults negative for HIV, lacking recent acute infections or vaccinations, served as donors. This clone was picked up one time. What it binds is not known. Study-wide findings and caveats: The naive CD4 repertoires of four donors were compared, and roughly 5% of clonotypes were shared. A reduction in generation probabilities was seen for non-shared clonotypes relative to those shared by all four donors.

Material: memory CD4+ T cells sorted from blood. The subset denotes: CD45RA-negative fraction. The genes are TRBV11-2 and TRBJ1-6; TRBD1 agrees at 9 bases. The origin of this receptor is a man aged 18 to 30 in good health. The CDR3 loop reads CASSLQQGAASPLHF. The CDR3 nucleotides read TGTGCCAGCAGCCTACAACAGGGGGCGGCTTCACCCCTCCACTTT. Supplemented by reference TRBV11-2 and TRBJ1-6, the full variable domain reads EAGVAQSPRYKIIEKRQSVAFWCNPISGHATLYWYQQILGQGPKLLIQFQNNGVVDDSQLPKDRFSAERLKGVDSTLKIQPAKLEDSAVYLCASSLQQGAASPLHFGNGTRLTVT.